These T cell receptor beta chains were read from a single sample in a study of T cells in Graves' hyperthyroidism and ophthalmopathy. TCRdb analysed the multiplex PCR reads with MiXCR anew, one entry per CDR3 protein. This table has around 600,000 distinct CDR3 sequences, approximately 15% appearing once. The sample taken for sequencing was blood. These receptors were collected from a woman between 25 and 40 years old with Graves' hyperthyroidism. CDR3s include the opening cysteine and the closing phenylalanine or tryptophan. The order of the fields is D gene, V gene, J gene, clone size, CDR3 protein, CDR3 DNA. A D gene is named only where the DNA matches it firmly. Size is stated for part of the rows, as once, few or many counts, or as a class when the clone is expanded.

-	TRBV18	TRBJ2-1	many	CASSNRDNEQFF	TGTGCCAGCTCAAACAGAGACAATGAGCAGTTCTTC
-	TRBV6-2/TRBV6-3	TRBJ2-7	-	CASSYKPGRDSYEQYF	TGTGCCAGCAGTTACAAGCCGGGCCGAGACTCCTACGAGCAGTACTTC
-	TRBV20-1	TRBJ2-2	many	CSARWLGANTGELFF	TGCAGTGCTAGGTGGCTAGGGGCCAACACCGGGGAGCTGTTTTTT
-	TRBV3-1	TRBJ1-1	many	CASRGPWDWEAFF	TGTGCCAGCAGGGGACCTTGGGATTGGGAAGCTTTCTTT
TRBD1	TRBV7-9	TRBJ1-4	few	CASSAGGYTNEKLFF	TGTGCCAGCAGCGCAGGGGGTTACACTAATGAAAAACTGTTTTTT
TRBD1	TRBV30	TRBJ2-7	many	CAWSGQDRGAYEQYF	TGTGCCTGGAGTGGTCAGGACAGGGGCGCCTACGAGCAGTACTTC
TRBD1	TRBV19	TRBJ2-5	-	CASSIDHRGQETQYF	TGTGCCAGTAGTATAGATCACAGGGGTCAGGAGACCCAGTACTTC
-	TRBV5-6	TRBJ2-3	-	CASSLVRGRAADTQYF	TGTGCCAGCAGCTTGGTACGAGGGAGAGCTGCAGATACGCAGTATTTT
-	TRBV3-1	TRBJ2-1	few	CASSQARVLPVNNEQFF	TGTGCCAGCAGCCAAGCCAGGGTCCTGCCTGTGAACAATGAGCAGTTCTTC
-	TRBV5-1	TRBJ2-1	many	CASSLATEGDEQFF	TGCGCCAGCAGCTTGGCCACCGAAGGGGATGAGCAGTTCTTC
TRBD2	TRBV20-1	TRBJ2-1	-	CNDLAGGSNVQFF	TGCAATGATCTAGCGGGAGGGAGCAATGTGCAGTTCTTC
TRBD1	TRBV6-1	TRBJ2-4	-	CASSELTGGSVIQYF	TGTGCCAGCAGTGAATTAACAGGGGGCTCGGTCATTCAGTACTTC
-	TRBV6-5	TRBJ2-2	many	CASSYSQASGELFF	TGTGCCAGCAGTTACTCTCAGGCGTCCGGGGAGCTGTTTTTT
TRBD2	TRBV20-1	TRBJ2-7	many	CSARSSSGWSSYEQYF	TGCAGTGCTAGGTCCTCTAGCGGGTGGAGCTCCTACGAGCAGTACTTC
-	TRBV5-1	TRBJ2-3	-	CASSLAADTDTQYF	TGCGCCAGCAGCTTAGCGGCAGATACAGATACGCAGTATTTT
TRBD2	TRBV28	TRBJ2-5	-	CASRLAGGQETQYF	TGTGCCAGCAGATTAGCGGGGGGGCAAGAGACCCAGTACTTC
-	TRBV30	TRBJ2-1	-	CAWNRDYSSYNEQFF	TGTGCCTGGAACAGGGACTATAGCTCCTACAATGAGCAGTTCTTC
-	TRBV30	TRBJ2-7	-	CAWSQLLAYEQYF	TGTGCCTGGAGTCAGCTGTTAGCCTACGAGCAGTACTTC
-	TRBV6-5	TRBJ1-2	-	CASSYGGENNGYTF	TGTGCCAGCAGTTACGGTGGGGAGAATAATGGCTACACCTTC
TRBD1	TRBV20-1	TRBJ2-5	few	CSARRQGGLETQYF	TGCAGTGCTAGAAGACAGGGCGGTTTAGAGACCCAGTACTTC
-	TRBV7-2	TRBJ2-3	many	CASSLELSTDTQYF	TGTGCCAGCAGCTTAGAACTGAGCACAGATACGCAGTATTTT
TRBD2	TRBV5-6	TRBJ2-3	-	CASSLEASGSIDTQYF	TGTGCCAGCAGCTTGGAGGCTAGCGGGAGCATCGATACGCAGTATTTT
TRBD1	TRBV28	TRBJ1-4	many	CASSPAGTGVANEKLFF	TGTGCCAGCAGTCCGGCAGGGACAGGGGTTGCTAATGAAAAACTGTTTTTT
-	TRBV7-2	TRBJ1-5	many	CASSWGGGNQPQHF	TGTGCCAGCAGCTGGGGGGGGGGCAATCAGCCCCAGCATTTT
-	TRBV18	TRBJ1-2	few	CASSPLWVTTQGNYGYTF	TGTGCCAGCTCACCACTGTGGGTCACAACTCAAGGGAACTATGGCTACACCTTC
TRBD1	TRBV12-3/TRBV12-4	TRBJ1-4	-	CASRLGQSNEKLFF	TGTGCCAGCAGGCTGGGACAGAGCAATGAAAAACTGTTTTTT
-	TRBV12-3/TRBV12-4	TRBJ1-1	many	CASSLGPGPEAFF	TGTGCCAGCAGTTTAGGCCCGGGCCCTGAAGCTTTCTTT
TRBD1	TRBV28	TRBJ2-7	-	CASSLLGTGKFEQYF	TGTGCCAGCAGTTTATTAGGGACAGGGAAGTTCGAGCAGTACTTC
TRBD1	TRBV12-3/TRBV12-4	TRBJ2-1	many	CASSLGDRGVVDEQFF	TGTGCCAGCAGTTTAGGGGACAGGGGGGTGGTTGATGAGCAGTTCTTC
-	TRBV4-1	TRBJ2-5	few	CASSQVVAVQETQYF	TGCGCCAGCAGCCAAGTAGTAGCGGTACAAGAGACCCAGTACTTC
-	TRBV6-2/TRBV6-3	TRBJ1-2	few	CASSFLRASGYTF	TGTGCCAGCAGTTTCCTAAGGGCATCTGGCTACACCTTC
-	TRBV7-2	TRBJ1-2	many	CASSLYYGYTF	TGTGCCAGCAGCTTATATTATGGCTACACCTTC
TRBD1	TRBV4-1	TRBJ2-2	-	CASSRGQDTGELFF	TGCGCCAGCAGCCGCGGACAGGACACCGGGGAGCTGTTTTTT
-	TRBV4-2	TRBJ1-5	-	CASSRTVNQPQHF	TGTGCCAGCAGCCGGACAGTCAATCAGCCCCAGCATTTT
-	TRBV15	TRBJ2-3	few	CATSKTDTQYF	TGTGCCACCAGCAAAACAGATACGCAGTATTTT
-	TRBV20-1	TRBJ2-3	many	CSAPDTDTQYF	TGCAGTGCGCCGGACACAGATACGCAGTATTTT
TRBD2	TRBV7-9	TRBJ2-1	many	CASSKSGLAGADEQFF	TGTGCCAGCAGTAAATCGGGACTAGCGGGAGCCGATGAGCAGTTCTTC
TRBD2	TRBV6-1	TRBJ2-1	-	CASIGTSGRAYNEQFF	TGTGCCAGCATTGGGACTAGCGGGAGGGCCTACAATGAGCAGTTCTTC
TRBD2	TRBV11-3	TRBJ2-5	many	CASSLGTSGITGETQYF	TGTGCCAGCAGCTTGGGGACTAGCGGGATAACGGGAGAGACCCAGTACTTC
-	TRBV6-2/TRBV6-3	TRBJ2-3	many	CASRKGRDTQYF	TGTGCCAGCAGGAAGGGGCGAGATACGCAGTATTTT
TRBD1	TRBV12-3/TRBV12-4	TRBJ1-1	many	CASSRGQRNTEAFF	TGTGCCAGCAGTCGGGGACAGAGGAACACTGAAGCTTTCTTT
-	TRBV18	TRBJ2-5	many	CASSLLQTETQYF	TGTGCCAGCTCACTACTTCAAACGGAGACCCAGTACTTC
-	TRBV5-1	TRBJ1-1	-	CASSFGRGSNLNTEAFF	TGCGCCAGCAGCTTCGGAAGGGGGTCAAATTTGAACACTGAAGCTTTCTTT
-	TRBV28	TRBJ1-5	many	CASSPPVFREVNQPQHF	TGTGCCAGCAGCCCCCCCGTTTTCCGGGAAGTAAATCAGCCCCAGCATTTT
-	TRBV28	TRBJ2-1	many	CASSPHQAGRYNEQFF	TGTGCCAGCAGTCCCCACCAGGCGGGCCGGTACAATGAGCAGTTCTTC
TRBD2	TRBV12-3/TRBV12-4	TRBJ2-5	many	CASSKLAVETQYF	TGTGCCAGCAGTAAACTAGCGGTAGAGACCCAGTACTTC
-	TRBV18	TRBJ2-7	many	CASSPWDTTYEQYF	TGTGCCAGCTCACCCTGGGACACTACCTACGAGCAGTACTTC
TRBD2	TRBV5-1	TRBJ2-1	many	CASSGTSGRSYNEQFF	TGCGCCAGCAGCGGGACTAGCGGGAGGTCCTACAATGAGCAGTTCTTC
-	TRBV30	TRBJ2-1	many	CAWSGRAGRGESYNEQFF	TGTGCCTGGAGTGGCCGTGCGGGGAGGGGGGAGTCCTACAATGAGCAGTTCTTC
-	TRBV9	TRBJ2-7	few	CASSAAARAEQYF	TGTGCCAGCAGCGCCGCGGCACGGGCCGAGCAGTACTTC
TRBD2	TRBV9	TRBJ2-3	-	CASSPREGGTDTQYF	TGTGCCAGCAGCCCACGGGAGGGGGGAACAGATACGCAGTATTTT
-	TRBV11-2	TRBJ2-1	many	CASSPEGAGQFF	TGTGCCAGCAGCCCCGAGGGCGCGGGGCAGTTCTTC
TRBD1	TRBV28	TRBJ2-3	many	CASSQTGAGDTQYF	TGTGCCAGCAGCCAGACAGGGGCGGGGGATACGCAGTATTTT
-	TRBV7-9	TRBJ2-1	-	CACSLERDEQFF	TGTGCCTGCAGCTTAGAGAGGGACGAGCAGTTCTTC
-	TRBV20-1	TRBJ2-2	many	CSARDGRTGELFF	TGCAGTGCTAGAGATGGTCGAACCGGGGAGCTGTTTTTT
-	TRBV10-2	TRBJ1-5	-	CASQHRRSGQPQHF	TGCGCCAGCCAACATCGTAGATCCGGTCAGCCCCAGCATTTT
-	TRBV5-5	TRBJ2-3	-	CASSSSGLSPDTQYF	TGTGCCAGCAGCTCATCGGGACTGTCGCCAGATACGCAGTATTTT
TRBD2	TRBV6-6	TRBJ2-2	many	CASSYTTSGSYTGELFF	TGTGCCAGCAGTTACACAACTAGCGGGTCATACACCGGGGAGCTGTTTTTT
TRBD2	TRBV30	TRBJ2-3	-	CAGGESITDTQYF	TGTGCTGGGGGGGAATCTATCACAGATACGCAGTATTTT
TRBD2	TRBV2	TRBJ2-1	many	CASFGLAEFF	TGTGCCAGCTTCGGACTAGCCGAGTTCTTC